The subject of this entry is one TCR beta chain. Its antigen remains unidentified. The record originates from a study of regulatory T cells in long-lasting Graves disease. Study results and caveats: Favoring TRBV28, TRBJ1-2 and TRBJ2-5 was a feature seen in persistent disease. Relative to new patients (around 1,000), persistent patients exhibited greater sharing of public clonotypes (around 2,500).

Time point: persistent/refractory GD, antithyroid drugs over 5 years with positive TRAb. From RNA extracted from PBMCs, the TCR library was made. Construction of the TCR beta libraries employed iRepertoire HTBI primers in conjunction with Arm-PCR of CDR3 regions. TCRdb reprocessed the multiplex PCR reads with MiXCR, giving one entry per CDR3 protein. The table lists about 660,000 distinct CDR3 sequences, 30% of them singletons. The germline V gene has CDR1 MNHNS and CDR2 SASEGT. Deletions cut 8 bases from V and 1 base from J, with 8 bases between. The CDR3 spans 13 residues. The specimen was peripheral blood mononuclear cells (PBMCs), collected when the disease was refractory, from a patient treated with antithyroid drugs. The rearrangement uses TRBV6-1 and TRBJ2-2; no clear D. This TCR was recovered from a female donor with Graves disease. The CDR3 coding sequence is TGTGCCAGCCGAAGTAAGAACACCGGGGAGCTGTTTTTT. It encodes CASRSKNTGELFF.